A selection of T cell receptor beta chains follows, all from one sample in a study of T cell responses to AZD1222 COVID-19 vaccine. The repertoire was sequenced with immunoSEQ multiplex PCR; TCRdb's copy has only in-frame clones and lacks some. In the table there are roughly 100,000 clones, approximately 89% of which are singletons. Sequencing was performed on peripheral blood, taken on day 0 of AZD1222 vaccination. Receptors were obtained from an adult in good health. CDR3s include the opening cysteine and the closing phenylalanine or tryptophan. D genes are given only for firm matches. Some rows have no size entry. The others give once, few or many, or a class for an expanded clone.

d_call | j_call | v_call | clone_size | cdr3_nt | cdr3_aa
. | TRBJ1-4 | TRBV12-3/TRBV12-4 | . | TGTGCCAGCAGCATGAATGAAAAACTGTTTTTT | CASSMNEKLFF
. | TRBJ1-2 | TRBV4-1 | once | TGCGCCAGCAGCCAAGTGGTAAACTATGGCTACACCTTC | CASSQVVNYGYTF
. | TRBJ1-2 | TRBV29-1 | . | TGCAGCGTTGCGGAGGGGTGGGTTGGCTACACCTTC | CSVAEGWVGYTF
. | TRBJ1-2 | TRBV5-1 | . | TGCGCCAGCACCCCGGATCGGGGGGATTATGGCTACACCTTC | CASTPDRGDYGYTF
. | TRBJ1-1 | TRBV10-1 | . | TGCGCCAGCAGTCGGACGGCAGGTGAAGCTTTCTTT | CASSRTAGEAFF
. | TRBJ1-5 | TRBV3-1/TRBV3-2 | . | TGTGCCAGCAGCCACAGGGAGAGGAGCAATCAGCCCCAGCATTTT | CASSHRERSNQPQHF
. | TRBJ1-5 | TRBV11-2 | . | TGTGCCAGCAGTCGGGGTCTCTCGGGCAATCAGCCCCAGCATTTT | CASSRGLSGNQPQHF
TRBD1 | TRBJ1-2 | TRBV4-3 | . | TGCGCCAGCAGCCAGGACAGGAACGCTAACTATGGCTACACCTTC | CASSQDRNANYGYTF
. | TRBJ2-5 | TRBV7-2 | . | TGTGCCAGCAGCTCATTTACAGGGCCACAAGAGACCCAGTACTTC | CASSSFTGPQETQYF
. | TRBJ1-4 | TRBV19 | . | TGTGCCAGTAGTATGGGAACAACTAATGAAAAACTGTTTTTT | CASSMGTTNEKLFF
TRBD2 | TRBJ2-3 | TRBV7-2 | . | TGTGCCAGCAGTCGAGACGTCGGGAGGGCGGCTGATACGCAGTATTTT | CASSRDVGRAADTQYF
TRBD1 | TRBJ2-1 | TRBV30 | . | TGTGCCTGGAGTGTGAGGCTCGGGACAGGGACCTACAATGAGCAGTTCTTC | CAWSVRLGTGTYNEQFF
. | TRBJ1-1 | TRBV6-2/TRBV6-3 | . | TGTGCCAGCAGTTACTGGCAGTCTGAAGCTTTCTTT | CASSYWQSEAFF
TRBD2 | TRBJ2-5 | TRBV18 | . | TGTGCCAGCTCACCAGGTCCGGGAGGAGGAGAGACCCAGTACTTC | CASSPGPGGGETQYF
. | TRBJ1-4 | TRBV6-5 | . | TGTGCCAGCTGCCTCGAGGGCAGCCATCGGGAACTGTTTTTT | CASCLEGSHRELFF
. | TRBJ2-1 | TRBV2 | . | TGTGCCAGCACCCGGGATGAAAATGAGCAGTTCTTC | CASTRDENEQFF
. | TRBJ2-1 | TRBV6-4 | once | TGTGCCAGCACCTTGAGACAGGAGCCCAATGAGCAGTTCTTC | CASTLRQEPNEQFF
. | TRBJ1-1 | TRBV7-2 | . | TGTGCCAGCAGCATACAGGTTATGAACACTGAAGCTTTCTTT | CASSIQVMNTEAFF
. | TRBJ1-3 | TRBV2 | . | TGTGCCAGCAGTAAGGATTTAGTCTCTGGAAACACCATATATTTT | CASSKDLVSGNTIYF
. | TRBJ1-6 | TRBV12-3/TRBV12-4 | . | TGTGCCAGCACCTCTCGGGGGAATTCACCCCTCCACTTT | CASTSRGNSPLHF
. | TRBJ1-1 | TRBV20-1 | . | TGCAGTGCGACTAGACCCACTGAAGCTTTCTTT | CSATRPTEAFF
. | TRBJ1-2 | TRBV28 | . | TGTGCCAGCAGTGGAGGGAGAGTAGGCTACACCTTC | CASSGGRVGYTF
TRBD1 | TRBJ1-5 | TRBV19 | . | TGTGCCAGTAGTACTCTTATGGGACAGGGGAATCAGCCCCAGCATTTT | CASSTLMGQGNQPQHF
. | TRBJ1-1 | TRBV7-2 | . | TGTGCCAGCAGCGTAAGAATCGGACATCTGAACACTGAAGCTTTCTTT | CASSVRIGHLNTEAFF
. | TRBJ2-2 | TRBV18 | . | TGTGCCAGCTCACCCCCGGCAGGGCCGAACACCGGGGAGCTGTTTTTT | CASSPPAGPNTGELFF
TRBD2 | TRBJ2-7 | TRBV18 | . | TGTGCCAGCTCACCACCTTTTTCACTAGCGGGAGTCCACGAGCAGTACTTC | CASSPPFSLAGVHEQYF
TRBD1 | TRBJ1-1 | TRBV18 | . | TGTGCCAGCTCACCATGGCAGGGACAGGGATCTGAAGCTTTCTTT | CASSPWQGQGSEAFF
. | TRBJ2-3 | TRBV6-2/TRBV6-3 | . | TGTGCCAGCAGTTACCTAGACACAGATACGCAGTATTTT | CASSYLDTDTQYF
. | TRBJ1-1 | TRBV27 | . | TGTGCCAGCAGTTTAGGGCAAGTGAACACTGAAGCTTTCTTT | CASSLGQVNTEAFF
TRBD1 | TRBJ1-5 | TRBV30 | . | TGTGCCTGGAGTACGGGACAGGGTATCCCCCAGCATTTT | CAWSTGQGIPQHF
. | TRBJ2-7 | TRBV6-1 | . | TGTGCCAGCAGCGAAGCGGCCAGAAGCGGCGGGCAGTACTTC | CASSEAARSGGQYF
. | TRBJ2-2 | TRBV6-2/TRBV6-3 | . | TGTGCCAGCAGTCAGGGCCTGAACACCGGGGAGCTGTTTTTT | CASSQGLNTGELFF
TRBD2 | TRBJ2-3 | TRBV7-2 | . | TGTGCCAGCAGCTTAGCGACTAGCGGGGGCCTCACAGATACGCAGTATTTT | CASSLATSGGLTDTQYF
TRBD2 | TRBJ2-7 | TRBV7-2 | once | TGTGCCAGCTCTGGGACTAGCGGGAAGTACGAGCAGTACTTC | CASSGTSGKYEQYF
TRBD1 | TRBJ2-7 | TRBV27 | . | TGTGCCAGCAGCCCCACCCCGACAGGGGGGGACTACGAGCAGTACTTC | CASSPTPTGGDYEQYF
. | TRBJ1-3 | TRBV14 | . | TGTGCCAGCAGCCAAGATACCTTATTCTCTGGAAACACCATATATTTT | CASSQDTLFSGNTIYF
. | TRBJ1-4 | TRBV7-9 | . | TGTGCCAGCAGCTTTGATTTGAGCGAACTGTTTTTT | CASSFDLSELFF
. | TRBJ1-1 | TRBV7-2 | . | TGTGCCAGCAGCCCCTCGGCGCGGCTGACGTTCTTT | CASSPSARLTFF
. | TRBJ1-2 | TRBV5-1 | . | TGCGCCAGCAGGGAAGGAGGGAACTATGGCTACACCTTC | CASREGGNYGYTF
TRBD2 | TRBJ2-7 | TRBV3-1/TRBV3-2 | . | TGTGCCAGCAGACTTTCTAGCGGGGGCTACGAGCAGTACTTC | CASRLSSGGYEQYF
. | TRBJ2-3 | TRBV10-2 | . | TGCGCCAGCAGTGAGTCGCTAGATACGCAGTATTTT | CASSESLDTQYF
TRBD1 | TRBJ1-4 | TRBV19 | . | TGTGCCAGCCAAAACAGGGGGAGTGAAAAACTGTTTTTT | CASQNRGSEKLFF
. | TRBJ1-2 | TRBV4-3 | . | TGCGCCAGCAGCCAAGATACGCAGGGGAACTATGGCTACACCTTC | CASSQDTQGNYGYTF
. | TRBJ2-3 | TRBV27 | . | TGTGCCAGCAGTTTAGGGCCCCGTTGGAGCACAGATACGCAGTATTTT | CASSLGPRWSTDTQYF
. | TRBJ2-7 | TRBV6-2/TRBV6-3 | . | TGTGCCAGCAGTTACCCCGAGACCTACGAGCAGTACTTC | CASSYPETYEQYF
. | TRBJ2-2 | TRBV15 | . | TGTGCCACCAGCAGAGTCCCTAGCGAGAACACCGGGGAGCTGTTTTTT | CATSRVPSENTGELFF
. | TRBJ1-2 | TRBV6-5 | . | TGTGCCAGCACCCAAGGGAGTGGCTACACCTTC | CASTQGSGYTF
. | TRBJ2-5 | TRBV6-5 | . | TGTGCCAGCAGTTACCCTACGTCGGGGCAAGAGACCCAGTACTTC | CASSYPTSGQETQYF
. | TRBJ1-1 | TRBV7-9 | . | TGTGCCAGCAGCAGGCAGAGTGTTGAAGCTTTCTTT | CASSRQSVEAFF
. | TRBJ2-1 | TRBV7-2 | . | TGTGCCAGCAGCTTCTATTCCTACAATGAGCAGTTCTTC | CASSFYSYNEQFF
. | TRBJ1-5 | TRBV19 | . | TGTGCCAGCACCGGGACCCCGAGGGAGCCCCAGCATTTT | CASTGTPREPQHF
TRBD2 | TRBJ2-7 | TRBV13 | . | TGTGCCAGCAGCAGACTAGCGGGGGACTACGAGCAGTACTTC | CASSRLAGDYEQYF
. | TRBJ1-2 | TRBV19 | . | TGTGCCAGTAGTATTGAGGGGCAGGGGATTTCCTTTGGTGGCTACACCTTC | CASSIEGQGISFGGYTF
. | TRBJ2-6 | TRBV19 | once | TGTGCCAGTAGTTCCCGGTCTGGTGGGGCCAACGTCCTGACTTTC | CASSSRSGGANVLTF
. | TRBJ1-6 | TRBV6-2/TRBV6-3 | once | TGTGCCAGCAGTTATACCCAGGGAGGTAATTCACCCCTCCACTTT | CASSYTQGGNSPLHF